This TCR beta chain emerged from a study of CD8+CD57+ T cells in acquired aplastic anemia. This clonotype occurred a few times. Sequencing was done on patients that had shown CD8+CD57+ cell expansion by flow cytometry. The use of genomic DNA as template underpinned the TCR beta VDJ and CDR3 profiling. A single record per CDR3 protein comes from TCRdb applying MiXCR to the reads. The sample holds 180,000 or so distinct CDR3 sequences, roughly three fifths seen once. Germline V gene sequence: CDR1 DFQATT, CDR2 SNEGSKA (reference sequence). CDR3 size: 13 residues. V is TRBV20-1 and J is TRBJ2-7; no clear D gene. This receptor was obtained from a human donor with aplastic anemia. Sequencing was done on a sample of sorted CD4+, CD8+, or CD8+CD57+ T cells (not recorded which) from PBMCs. The CDR3 nucleotides are TGCAGCGCCACCCGAATAGGGTACTACGAGCAGTACTTC. Protein sequence: CSATRIGYYEQYF.